The 8 T cell receptor beta chains reported below all come from one sample, sequenced in a study of CD8+CD57+ T cells in acquired aplastic anemia. Genomic DNA acted as the template from which TCR beta VDJ combination and CDR3 sequence profiling were carried out. TCRdb called the reads again in MiXCR, with one record for every CDR3 protein. The profile shows roughly 420,000 distinct CDR3 sequences, roughly 68% of them singletons. The source material was sorted CD4+, CD8+, or CD8+CD57+ T cells (not recorded which) from PBMCs. These receptors were obtained from a human donor in good health, serving as a control.

This clonotype appeared many times. This rearrangement joins TRBV9 to TRBJ2-3, with D hard to call. The germline V gene encodes CDR1 SGDLS and CDR2 YYNGEE. The CDR3 has 12 amino acids. V was pared by 3 bases and J by 2 bases, with 4 bases between. The CDR3 here is CASSENTDTQYF. CDR3 sequence (DNA): TGTGCCAGCAGCGAGAACACAGATACGCAGTATTTT.

This clonotype was seen repeatedly, ten times or more. This chain uses TRBV3-1 with TRBJ2-7, with 9 bases identical to TRBD1. The CDR3 runs to 14 residues. After removal of 3 bases from V and 4 bases from J, the junction contained 4 bases not matched to a gene. Germline CDR1 is LGHDT and CDR2 is YNNKEL (reference sequence). CDR3 protein: CASSHGTGNYEQYF. In nucleotides, the CDR3 is TGTGCCAGCAGCCATGGGACAGGGAATTACGAGCAGTACTTC.

This clonotype was detected many times. The chain is built from TRBV19 and TRBJ1-5; possible D gene TRBD1, 6 bases. The CDR3 extends over 15 amino acids. Between the trimmed V and J ends, which lost 6 bases and 0 bases, there was a span of 12 bases. The V gene's germline CDR1 is LNHDA and CDR2 SQIVND (reference sequence). The CDR3 spells CASRMTGYSNQPQHF. The CDR3 DNA sequence: TGTGCCAGTAGAATGACAGGCTATAGCAATCAGCCCCAGCATTTT.

As regards this clonotype: At one end, the junction sequence differs from germline, possibly due to a read error. The chain combines TRBV9 with TRBJ2-5; weak D call: TRBD2 (5 bases). Germline-derived CDR1 and CDR2 are SGDLS and YYNGEE. There are 13 residues in the CDR3. The CDR3 DNA sequence: TGTGCCAGCAGCCCCAAGCGGACTGCGGTCCCCGCCTTC. Protein sequence: CASSPKRTAVPAF.

The chain employs TRBV7-3 and TRBJ1-6; no definite D call. V was cut by 1 base and J by 10 bases, with 11 bases left in between. The V gene's germline CDR1 is SGHTA and CDR2 FQGTGA. The CDR3 length is 14 residues. The CDR3 sequence is CASSLREGGSPLHF. The CDR3 DNA follows: TGTGCCAGCAGCTTAAGGGAGGGCGGATCACCCCTCCACTTT.

Ten or more counts support this clonotype. This sequence joins TRBV7-8 and TRBJ2-1; 12 positions match TRBD2. Germline CDR1 SGHVS, CDR2 FQNEAQ. This CDR3 contains 17 residues. J was trimmed by 8 bases and V by 1 base; bases with no gene match: 9. The CDR3 bases are TGTGCCAGCAGCTTAGTGTTTAGGACTAGCGGGGTCGATGAGCAGTTCTTC. Residues: CASSLVFRTSGVDEQFF. Full variable domain (rest looked up from reference TRBV7-8 and TRBJ2-1): GAGVSQSPRYKVAKRGQDVALRCDPISGHVSLFWYQQALGQGPEFLTYFQNEAQLDKSGLPSDRFFAERPEGSVSTLKIQRTQQEDSAVYLCASSLVFRTSGVDEQFFGPGTRLTVL.

The V and J genes are TRBV7-2 and TRBJ2-7; unclear D gene. The J call may be mistaken, given a closer DNA end match to TRBJ1-2. The germline V gene encodes CDR1 SGHTA and CDR2 FQGNSA. This CDR3 contains 14 residues. CDR3 in amino acids: CASSLGGYSYGYTF. DNA of the CDR3: TGTGCCAGCAGCTTAGGAGGCTACAGCTACGGCTACACCTTC.

This sequence joins TRBV9 and TRBJ2-1; tentatively, D is TRBD2 (7 bases). The CDR3 runs 16 residues. V shed 0 bases and J shed 10 bases, with 20 bases lying between them. The germline V gene has CDR1 SGDLS and CDR2 YYNGEE. This CDR3 is CASSVAGGNSHLEQFF. The CDR3, as DNA: TGTGCCAGCAGCGTAGCGGGGGGCAATTCACACCTCGAGCAGTTCTTC.